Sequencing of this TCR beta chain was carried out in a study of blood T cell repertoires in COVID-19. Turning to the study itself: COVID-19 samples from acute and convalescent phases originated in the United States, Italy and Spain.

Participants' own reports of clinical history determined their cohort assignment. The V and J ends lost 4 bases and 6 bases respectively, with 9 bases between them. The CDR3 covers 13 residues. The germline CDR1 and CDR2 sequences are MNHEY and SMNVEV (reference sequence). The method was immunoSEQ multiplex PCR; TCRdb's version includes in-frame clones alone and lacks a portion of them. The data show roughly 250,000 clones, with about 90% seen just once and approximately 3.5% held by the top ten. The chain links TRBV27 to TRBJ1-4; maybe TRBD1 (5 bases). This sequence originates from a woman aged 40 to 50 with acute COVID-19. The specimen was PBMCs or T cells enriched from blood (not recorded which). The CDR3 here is CASSSGGDEKLFF. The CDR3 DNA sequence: TGTGCCAGCAGTTCCGGGGGGGATGAAAAACTGTTTTTT.